One and the same sample provided the 15 T cell receptor beta chains below, sequenced in a study of T-cell memory formation after mild COVID-19. TCRdb called the 5' RACE reads again in MiXCR, with one record for every CDR3 protein. Here the sample spans about 310,000 distinct CDR3 sequences, 15% to 20% being singletons. The specimen sequenced was PBMCs or a T cell subset sorted from them (not recorded which). The receptors derive from a man younger than 30 who had mild COVID-19 (a few samples of this study predate the infection). Cell type and time point are not known.

The chain recombines TRBV20-1 with TRBJ2-1; TRBD2 matches 9 bases. CDR3 length: 15 amino acids. Looked up from germline, CDR1 is DFQATT and CDR2 is SNEGSKA (reference sequence). Losses at the gene ends were 3 bases for V and 4 bases for J; bases not matched to a gene: 7. CDR3 amino acids: CSASRLAGRYNEQFF. The CDR3 nucleotides are TGCAGTGCTAGTCGGCTAGCGGGGAGGTACAATGAGCAGTTCTTC.

This clonotype was counted between two and nine times. The chain uses TRBV11-3 and TRBJ2-3; 8 nucleotides agree with TRBD2. Per the germline V gene, CDR1 is SGHNT and CDR2 is YENEEA. Trimming cost V 5 bases and J 10 bases; bases outside gene matches: 11. The CDR3 spans 14 residues. CDR3 residues: CASSAGGRAGAQYF. CDR3 DNA sequence: TGTGCCAGCAGCGCCGGGGGGAGAGCGGGGGCGCAGTATTTT.

This sequence joins TRBV6-1 and TRBJ1-6; TRBD1 matches 9 bases. The germline CDR1 and CDR2 sequences are MNHNS and SASEGT. Unmatched junction bases numbered 7, after V lost 6 bases and J lost 10 bases. The CDR3 covers 14 residues. CDR3 DNA: TGTGCCAGCAGAAGAACAGGGGGCTACTCACCCCTCCACTTT. It specifies CASRRTGGYSPLHF.

This clonotype was seen a few times. The chain combines TRBV2 with TRBJ1-3; D gene uncertain. Germline loops: CDR1 SNHLY, CDR2 FYNNEI. V gave up 1 base and J gave up 1 base, with 5 bases separating them. The CDR3 length is 14 residues. CDR3 region: CASSEVFSGNTIYF. Here the CDR3 DNA reads TGTGCCAGCAGTGAAGTATTTTCTGGAAACACCATATATTTT.

The V gene is TRBV11-2, the J gene TRBJ2-6, with a possible D match to TRBD2 (6 bases). The germline V gene has CDR1 SGHAT and CDR2 FQNNGV. The CDR3 is made up of 17 amino acids. With 3 bases removed from V and 0 bases from J, the gap between germline ends came to 12 bases. This CDR3 is CASSFWGLLSGANVLTF. CDR3 DNA sequence: TGTGCCAGCAGCTTCTGGGGACTCCTCTCTGGGGCCAACGTCCTGACTTTC.

Only a few counts were recorded for this clonotype. The rearrangement joins TRBV7-2 to TRBJ1-2; D remains unclear. Per germline, CDR1 SGHTA and CDR2 FQGNSA. The CDR3 has 14 amino acids. The V and J ends lost 1 base and 4 bases respectively, with 10 bases between them. The CDR3: CASSLDGIAYGYTF. CDR3 sequence (DNA): TGTGCCAGCAGCTTAGATGGGATCGCCTATGGCTACACCTTC.

This chain links TRBV24-1 with TRBJ2-5; tentative D call: TRBD1 (5 bases). The length of the CDR3 is 12 residues. Germline lookup yields CDR1 KGHDR and CDR2 SFDVKD. The V end lost 5 bases, the J end lost 3 bases, and 6 bases lay between the germline ends. The CDR3 loop is CATSGREETQYF. The CDR3 nucleotides read TGTGCCACCAGTGGCAGGGAAGAGACCCAGTACTTC.

This chain joins TRBV6-5 and TRBJ2-7; D possibly uses TRBD1 or TRBD2 (5 bases each). The CDR3 consists of 13 residues. Looked up from germline, CDR1 is MNHEY and CDR2 is SVGAGI. V was cut by 0 bases and J by 5 bases, with 8 bases left in between. The CDR3 DNA sequence: TGTGCCAGCAGTTACTCAGTGGGGGACGAGCAGTACGTC. It is translated as CASSYSVGDEQYV.

The rearrangement joins TRBV6-2 or TRBV6-3 to TRBJ1-5, with 8 positions matching TRBD1. Trimming removed 4 bases from V and 4 bases from J; junction bases left unmatched: 6. The CDR3 is made up of 15 amino acids. Germline loops: CDR1 MNHEY, CDR2 SVGEGT. The CDR3 nucleotides are TGTGCCAGCAGTTTCGGACAGGGCGGGAATCAGCCCCAGCATTTT. Its translation is CASSFGQGGNQPQHF.

This clonotype was detected only once. The V call is TRBV7-2, the J call TRBJ1-5; D remains ambiguous. Germline V gene lookup returns CDR1 SGHTA and CDR2 FQGNSA. The length of the CDR3 is 13 residues. The V end lost 3 bases, the J end lost 3 bases, and 6 bases lay between the germline ends. CDR3 in amino acids: CASSFWHNQPQHF. The CDR3 nucleotides read TGTGCCAGCAGCTTCTGGCACAATCAGCCCCAGCATTTT.

The chain recombines TRBV7-9 with TRBJ2-7; weak D call: TRBD2 (6 bases). Germline V lookup: CDR1 SEHNR, CDR2 FQNEAQ (reference sequence). Trimming removed 5 bases at V and 1 base at J, with 15 bases between. This CDR3 region has 15 residues. CDR3 region: CASSPPGEASYEQYF. The CDR3 coding sequence is TGTGCCAGCAGCCCCCCCGGGGAGGCGTCCTACGAGCAGTACTTC.

The chain is built from TRBV2 and TRBJ1-2, with D perhaps TRBD1 (6 bases). The CDR3 loop spans 13 amino acids. Germline V lookup: CDR1 SNHLY, CDR2 FYNNEI. V was clipped by 8 bases and J by 7 bases, with 17 bases between them. CDR3 coding DNA: TGTGCCAGCGGACCTCGGGGGGCCGGTGGCTACACCTTC. Translated: CASGPRGAGGYTF.

This clonotype was picked up many times. This chain links TRBV20-1 with TRBJ1-4; the match to TRBD1 covers 10 bases. This CDR3 spans 14 amino acids. V dropped 6 bases and J dropped 5; count of bases not matched to a gene: 6. The V gene's germline CDR1 is DFQATT and CDR2 SNEGSKA (reference sequence). The CDR3 sequence is CSAESTGGNEKLFF. The CDR3 DNA is TGCAGTGCGGAGTCGACAGGGGGCAATGAAAAACTGTTTTTT.

This clonotype was observed a few times. The chain is built from TRBV20-1 and TRBJ2-3; D is unresolved. The germline gives CDR1 DFQATT, CDR2 SNEGSKA (reference sequence). Trimming cost V 3 bases and J 0 bases, with 13 bases left between them. The CDR3 length is 15 residues. CDR3 amino acids: CSASRRKLSTDTQYF. The DNA of the CDR3 is TGCAGTGCTAGTAGGCGGAAGCTAAGCACAGATACGCAGTATTTT.

This chain uses TRBV2 with TRBJ2-2, with no clear D. The CDR3 is made up of 11 amino acids. Germline V gene sequence: CDR1 SNHLY, CDR2 FYNNEI. The V gene lost 0 bases and the J gene lost 8 bases, with 1 base spanning the gap. The CDR3 loop reads CASSEAGELFF. CDR3 coding DNA: TGTGCCAGCAGTGAAGCAGGGGAGCTGTTTTTT.